The rows below give T cell receptor beta chains drawn from one sample of a study of cytomegalovirus exposure and HLA in healthy donors. Measured with immunoSEQ multiplex PCR; TCRdb has only the in-frame clones, and not every one. The profile shows roughly 80,000 clones, approximately 66% of them singletons. Sequencing was carried out using PBMCs. The source of these receptors is a male donor in good health and CMV-seropositive. Both conserved end residues are trimmed from each CDR3. Expanded clones are given a class, and other clones once, few, many or no size at all.

V gene: TRBV2; clone size: once; CDR3 protein: ASSEGDLSTDTQY
V gene: TRBV6-5; clone size: -; CDR3 protein: ASTSTGPYGYT
V gene: TRBV28; clone size: -; CDR3 protein: ASSKSGNQPQH
V gene: TRBV6-4; clone size: -; CDR3 protein: ASSAGTGHTGELF
V gene: TRBV15; clone size: -; CDR3 protein: ATSYDRGVPKLF
V gene: TRBV28; clone size: -; CDR3 protein: ASSNPGGASNQPQH
V gene: TRBV5-1; clone size: -; CDR3 protein: ASSLMVAGVTSDTQY
V gene: TRBV7-2; clone size: -; CDR3 protein: ASSLRLAGETREQF
V gene: TRBV14; clone size: -; CDR3 protein: ASSQGTSGRARDIQY
V gene: TRBV30; clone size: few; CDR3 protein: AWSYGRDNQPQH
V gene: TRBV6-5; clone size: -; CDR3 protein: ASSYEGNIQY
V gene: TRBV19; clone size: -; CDR3 protein: ASSATSGTGERTDTQY
V gene: TRBV4-2; clone size: -; CDR3 protein: ASSLGALAGGVETQY
V gene: TRBV14; clone size: -; CDR3 protein: ASSQVIKTDTQY
V gene: TRBV5-6; clone size: -; CDR3 protein: ASSSGGTGETEAF
V gene: TRBV28; clone size: few; CDR3 protein: ASSSPGSPYEQY
V gene: TRBV4-2; clone size: -; CDR3 protein: ASSQETDNYGYT
V gene: TRBV7-9; clone size: once; CDR3 protein: ASSLGGTGNTGELF
V gene: TRBV2; clone size: -; CDR3 protein: ASSSGLAVYNEQF
V gene: TRBV30; clone size: few; CDR3 protein: AWSVGAGAMTQY
V gene: TRBV7-9; clone size: -; CDR3 protein: ASSPPKLISYNEQF
V gene: TRBV6-5; clone size: once; CDR3 protein: ASTQQGAITDTQY
V gene: TRBV7-7; clone size: few; CDR3 protein: ASSLSLGEKLF
V gene: TRBV11-2; clone size: -; CDR3 protein: ASSSSGRLKVWELF
V gene: TRBV7-8; clone size: few; CDR3 protein: ASSLSDSNQPQH
V gene: TRBV6-5; clone size: -; CDR3 protein: ASKADREGNTIY
V gene: TRBV5-1; clone size: once; CDR3 protein: ASSPQGAYGYT
V gene: TRBV9; clone size: -; CDR3 protein: ASSVALTGDYGYT
V gene: TRBV27; clone size: -; CDR3 protein: ASSPGTFLGEQY
V gene: TRBV27; clone size: -; CDR3 protein: ASRSGGLSGNTIY
V gene: TRBV10-2; clone size: -; CDR3 protein: ASRPGLAGSQGRNIQY